A selection of T cell receptor beta chains follows, all from one sample in a study of T cell responses to AZD1222 COVID-19 vaccine. The protocol was immunoSEQ multiplex PCR, while the TCRdb copy is restricted to in-frame clones and leaves out a portion. This table has some 84,000 clones, about 90% appearing once. The starting material was peripheral blood, obtained on day 0 of AZD1222 vaccination. These receptors all come from an adult in good health. CDR3s include the opening cysteine and the closing phenylalanine or tryptophan. A D gene is named only where the DNA matches it firmly. Size is stated for part of the rows, as once, few or many counts, or as a class when the clone is expanded.

j_call d_call clone_size v_call cdr3_nt cdr3_aa
TRBJ2-5 TRBD2 . TRBV18 TGTGCCAGCTCAGACCGACTAGCGGGAGGATCCCGTTTAGGTTGGACCCAGTACTTC CASSDRLAGGSRLGWTQYF
TRBJ1-1 . once TRBV4-2 TGTGCCAGCAGCCAAGATAGCAAGAACACTGAAGCTTTCTTT CASSQDSKNTEAFF
TRBJ1-5 . . TRBV7-2 TGTGCCAGCAGCTTAGTGTACAATCAGCCCCAGCATTTT CASSLVYNQPQHF
TRBJ2-1 TRBD2 . TRBV10-1 TGCGCCAGCAGCCCTGCCCTAGCGGGAAGCTACAATGAGCAGTTCTTC CASSPALAGSYNEQFF
TRBJ1-4 . once TRBV30 TGTGCCTGGAGCCGACATCCAACTAATGAAAAACTGTTTTTT CAWSRHPTNEKLFF
TRBJ2-2 . . TRBV24-1 TGTGCCTGCATGGATTCGAACACCGGGGAGCTGTTTTTT CACMDSNTGELFF
TRBJ2-5 TRBD2 . TRBV5-1 TGCGCCAGCAGCTTGGCGATAGCGGGGGAGGAGACCCAGTACTTC CASSLAIAGEETQYF
TRBJ2-5 . once TRBV28 TGTGCCAGCAGTTTAAGGAGACAGATCCAAGAGACCCAGTACTTC CASSLRRQIQETQYF
TRBJ2-4 . . TRBV6-4 TGTGCCAGCGGCGAACCCGGCGGGCCGCCGTGGTACTTC CASGEPGGPPWYF
TRBJ2-7 . large TRBV7-6 TGTGCCAGCAGTCCGGGGCCTAACTACGAGCAGTACTTC CASSPGPNYEQYF
TRBJ2-3 TRBD1 . TRBV19 TGTGCCAGCGGGGACAGGCCCCTTTCAGATACGCAGTATTTT CASGDRPLSDTQYF
TRBJ2-5 . . TRBV30 TGTGCCTGGAGTACACAGATGGAGACCCAGTACTTC CAWSTQMETQYF
TRBJ2-1 . . TRBV5-1 TGCGCCAGCAGCTTAATGTGGGGAGGAGCACGGTTCTTC CASSLMWGGARFF
TRBJ2-5 TRBD2 . TRBV28 TGTGCCAGCAGCGAACTAGCGCCCGACCAAGAGACCCAGTACTTC CASSELAPDQETQYF
TRBJ2-6 TRBD1 . TRBV5-4 TGTGCCAGCAGCGGGAACCGGGACAGGGGGTTTGGGGCCAACGTCCTGACTTTC CASSGNRDRGFGANVLTF
TRBJ2-7 . . TRBV5-1 TGCGCCAGCAGTTTGCGTGCCAGTACTCCTTCGTTTGCCTACGAGCAGTACTTC CASSLRASTPSFAYEQYF
TRBJ1-6 . once TRBV19 TGTGCCAGTAGTATAGCGGCAGGGTCGGTGAGGAATTCACCCCTCCACTTT CASSIAAGSVRNSPLHF
TRBJ1-1 . . TRBV28 TGTGCCAGCAGTCCCTTGGTGGACTATCTATACACTGAAGCTTTCTTT CASSPLVDYLYTEAFF
TRBJ1-6 TRBD1 . TRBV6-5 TGTGCCAGCAGGCTGGACAGGAACAATTCACCCCTCCACTTT CASRLDRNNSPLHF
TRBJ1-5 . few TRBV7-2 TGTGCCAGCAGCTTGGGGCTGAATCAGCCCCAGCATTTT CASSLGLNQPQHF
TRBJ1-5 . . TRBV11-2 TGTGCCAGCAGCTTAGAGGGCGGGGGTCAGCCCCAGCATTTT CASSLEGGGQPQHF
TRBJ2-5 TRBD2 . TRBV7-2 TGTGCCAGCAGTTCTAGCGGCCAAGAGACCCAGTACTTC CASSSSGQETQYF
TRBJ1-4 . . TRBV6-1 TGTGCCAGCAGTGAAATGCAGGTGGCCACTAATGAAAAACTGTTTTTT CASSEMQVATNEKLFF
TRBJ1-1 . . TRBV7-9 TGTGCCAGCAGCCCGACAGCTAACACTGAAGCTTTCTTT CASSPTANTEAFF
TRBJ1-1 . . TRBV5-6 TGTGCCAGCAGCTTGGGGGGGACTATGAACACTGAAGCTTTCTTT CASSLGGTMNTEAFF
TRBJ1-3 . . TRBV30 TGTGCCTGGACCAACCGGCCTGAAAACACCATATATTTT CAWTNRPENTIYF
TRBJ2-7 . . TRBV3-1/TRBV3-2 TGTGCCAGCAGCCACGGGACCTCCCCCTACGAGCAGTACTTC CASSHGTSPYEQYF
TRBJ1-1 . . TRBV11-3 TGTGCCAGTCCTAAGGCCACTGAAGCTTTCTTT CASPKATEAFF
TRBJ1-5 . once TRBV7-8 TGTGCCAGCAAGAAACTCGGGCGGGCAGGGATTAACCAGCCCCAGCATTTT CASKKLGRAGINQPQHF
TRBJ2-2 . . TRBV5-4 TGTGCCAGCAGAACGTCGGTTGGGGGAGATACCGGGGAGCTGTTTTTT CASRTSVGGDTGELFF
TRBJ1-1 TRBD1 . TRBV29-1 TGCAGCGCCCAGGGGGGGCTGAACACTGAAGCTTTCTTT CSAQGGLNTEAFF
TRBJ2-2 TRBD1 . TRBV2 TGTGCCAGCAGTATAAGACAGGGGTCCGGGGAGCTGTTTTTT CASSIRQGSGELFF
TRBJ1-1 . . TRBV16 TGTGCCAGCAGCCAATCGGGGTATGAAGCTTTCTTT CASSQSGYEAFF
TRBJ2-5 TRBD1 . TRBV5-1 TGCGCCAGCAGCTACGGACAGGGTGCTGAGACCCAGTACTTC CASSYGQGAETQYF
TRBJ1-6 . . TRBV2 TGTGCCAGCAGAGACAGCGGAAACTATAATTCACCCCTCCACTTT CASRDSGNYNSPLHF
TRBJ2-3 TRBD1 . TRBV7-9 TGTGCCAGCAGCCAAGGGGACGGGACAGGGGTAGCAGATACGCAGTATTTT CASSQGDGTGVADTQYF
TRBJ1-3 . . TRBV9 TGTGCCAGCAGCGTAGAAACGTACTCTGGAAACACCATATATTTT CASSVETYSGNTIYF
TRBJ2-1 . . TRBV27 TGTGCCAGCAGTTTACCCCGTAACACCTACAATGAGCAGTTCTTC CASSLPRNTYNEQFF
TRBJ1-2 . . TRBV18 TGTGCCAGCTCACCAATGTCAGATTATGGCTACACCTTC CASSPMSDYGYTF
TRBJ1-3 . . TRBV2 TGTGCCAGCAGAGTAGGCGGGGACTCTGGAAACACCATATATTTT CASRVGGDSGNTIYF
TRBJ1-1 TRBD1 once TRBV27 TGTGCCAGCAACCTATCGGGCGACAGGGTATTAGATAAGGACACTGAAGCTTTCTTT CASNLSGDRVLDKDTEAFF
TRBJ2-7 . . TRBV4-1 TGCGCCAGCAGCCGCTCTACAGGGAACTACGAGCAGTACTTC CASSRSTGNYEQYF
TRBJ1-2 . . TRBV15 TGTGCCACCAGCAGAGATGGCTCGGGCTATGGCTACACCTTC CATSRDGSGYGYTF
TRBJ2-7 . . TRBV7-6 TGTGCCAGCAGCTTAGCGCTAGGGCGAGGCGAGCAGTACTTC CASSLALGRGEQYF
TRBJ1-6 . . TRBV7-2 TGTGCCAGCAGCGCGAACCCATCTGGGTCACCCCTCCACTTT CASSANPSGSPLHF
TRBJ1-4 . . TRBV3-1/TRBV3-2 TGTGCCAGCAGCCAAGGGTGGCCAGGGGTCTTATCAAGGGGTGAAAAACTGTTTTTT CASSQGWPGVLSRGEKLFF
TRBJ1-1 TRBD1 . TRBV6-5 TGTGCCAGCAGCCCGGGACAGACGAACACTGAAGCTTTCTTT CASSPGQTNTEAFF
TRBJ1-6 . . TRBV5-1 TGCGCCAGCAGCTTGAGACGAGATAATTCACCCCTCCACTTT CASSLRRDNSPLHF
TRBJ1-3 TRBD1 . TRBV2 TGTGCCAGCAGTAGCGGACAGGGGATAGGAAACACCATATATTTT CASSSGQGIGNTIYF
TRBJ2-7 . . TRBV9 TGTGCCAGCAGCGTAGGAGGGAACCCTTCCTACGAGCAGTACTTC CASSVGGNPSYEQYF
TRBJ1-5 . once TRBV6-5 TGTGCCAGCACCAGCACGAGGGGCGGTGGTCAGCCCCAGCATTTT CASTSTRGGGQPQHF
TRBJ2-7 . few TRBV2 TGTGCCAGCAGTGTAGGCAGCACCTACGAGCAGTACTTC CASSVGSTYEQYF
TRBJ1-2 . . TRBV5-6 TGTGCCAGCAGCGTACCCGGGCCAAGCGCTGGCTACACCTTC CASSVPGPSAGYTF
TRBJ1-1 . . TRBV11-2 TGTGCCAGCAGCCAACAGGGGAACACTGAAGCTTTCTTT CASSQQGNTEAFF
TRBJ1-1 . . TRBV19 TGTGCCAGTACCCTGGACAGGAACACTGAAGCTTTCTTT CASTLDRNTEAFF
TRBJ2-7 TRBD2 . TRBV6-5 TGTGCCAGCAGTTTCTCCTCTAGCGGGAGGCTCGAGCAGTACTTC CASSFSSSGRLEQYF
TRBJ2-4 . few TRBV12-3/TRBV12-4 TGTGCCAGCACCCCCTCTCTGAACATTCAGTACTTC CASTPSLNIQYF
TRBJ1-6 . . TRBV30 TGTGCCTGGCAGGGAGGTGTTAATTCACCCCTCCACTTT CAWQGGVNSPLHF